Detailed here is one TCR beta chain. Its antigen remains unknown. The CDR3 totals 16 residues. Per germline, CDR1 KGHDR and CDR2 SFDVKD. V lost 11 bases and J lost 2, with 21 bases in between. The sample originates from a study of T cell responses to AZD1222 COVID-19 vaccine. Turning to the study itself: Pooling of second doses given at about 4 or about 12 weeks was done.

Clones were sequenced by immunoSEQ multiplex PCR, and TCRdb holds only the in-frame ones, with some missing. The sample shows roughly 180,000 clones, less than 95% of them seen only once. Study findings and constraints: Spike-specific TCR repertoires showed rising breadth and depth after two AZD1222 doses. Regions 160-218 and 743-854 held dominance among vaccine-associated CD4 TCRs, which spanned spike. Most donors were white British and more were female, and clonal diversity was possibly underestimated.

V usage is TRBV24-1 and J usage is TRBJ2-1, with D perhaps TRBD1 (6 bases). The receptor comes from an adult in good health. The source was peripheral blood, collected on day 0 of AZD1222 vaccination. The CDR3 loop reads CANNPYRVRTYNEQFF. For the CDR3, the DNA is TGTGCCAACAACCCCTACAGGGTGAGGACCTACAATGAGCAGTTCTTC.